This entry describes one T cell receptor beta chain. These data are taken from a study of cytotoxic CD8 clonotypes in ibrutinib-treated CLL. Study-wide background: Response sampling occurred after a median 12 months of treatment (range 6 to 36).

Sequencing was performed with immunoSEQ multiplex PCR; in TCRdb, only in-frame clones are kept and a portion is missing. The repertoire holds more than 300,000 clones, with about 80% as singletons. This CDR3 has 15 residues. Germline V CDR1 and CDR2: ENHRY, SYGVKD. V was pared by 10 bases and J by 4 bases, with 10 bases of the junction left unmatched. The clonotype originates from a human donor with chronic lymphocytic leukemia. The chain carries TRBV10-3 and TRBJ2-1; TRBD2 aligns across 10 bases. The sequences come from PBMCs, collected before ibrutinib treatment. In DNA form, the CDR3 reads TGTGCCACCACGACCGGGACTAGCGCTTACAATGAGCAGTTCTTC. Encoded protein: CATTTGTSAYNEQFF.